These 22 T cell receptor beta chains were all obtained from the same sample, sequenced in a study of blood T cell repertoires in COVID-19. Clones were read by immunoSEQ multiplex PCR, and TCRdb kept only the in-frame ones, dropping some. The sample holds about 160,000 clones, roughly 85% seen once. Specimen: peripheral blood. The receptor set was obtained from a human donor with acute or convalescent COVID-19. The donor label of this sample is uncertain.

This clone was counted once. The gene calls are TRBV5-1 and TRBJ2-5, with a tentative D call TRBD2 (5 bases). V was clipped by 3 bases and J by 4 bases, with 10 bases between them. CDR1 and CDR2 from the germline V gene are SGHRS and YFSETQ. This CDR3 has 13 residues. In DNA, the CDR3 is TGCGCCAGCAGCTCCACTAGTGCAGAGACCCAGTACTTC. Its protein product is CASSSTSAETQYF.

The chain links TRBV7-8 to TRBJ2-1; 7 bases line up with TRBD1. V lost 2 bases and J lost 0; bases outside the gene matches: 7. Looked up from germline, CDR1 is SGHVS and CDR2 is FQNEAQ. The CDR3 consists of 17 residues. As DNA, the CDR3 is TGTGCCAGCAGCTTAAGGGGCAGGGGGAGCTCCTACAATGAGCAGTTCTTC. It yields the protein CASSLRGRGSSYNEQFF. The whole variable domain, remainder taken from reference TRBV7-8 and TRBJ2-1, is GAGVSQSPRYKVAKRGQDVALRCDPISGHVSLFWYQQALGQGPEFLTYFQNEAQLDKSGLPSDRFFAERPEGSVSTLKIQRTQQEDSAVYLCASSLRGRGSSYNEQFFGPGTRLTVL.

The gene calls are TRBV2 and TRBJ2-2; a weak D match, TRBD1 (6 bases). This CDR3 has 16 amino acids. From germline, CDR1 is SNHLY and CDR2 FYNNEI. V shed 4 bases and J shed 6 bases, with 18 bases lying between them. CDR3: CASSALTGLGSGELFF. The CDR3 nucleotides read TGTGCCAGCAGTGCATTAACAGGGCTGGGATCCGGGGAGCTGTTTTTT. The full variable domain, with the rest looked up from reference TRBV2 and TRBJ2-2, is EPEVTQTPSHQVTQMGQEVILRCVPISNHLYFYWYRQILGQKVEFLVSFYNNEISEKSEIFDDQFSVERPDGSNFTLKIRSTKLEDSAMYFCASSALTGLGSGELFFGEGSRLTVL.

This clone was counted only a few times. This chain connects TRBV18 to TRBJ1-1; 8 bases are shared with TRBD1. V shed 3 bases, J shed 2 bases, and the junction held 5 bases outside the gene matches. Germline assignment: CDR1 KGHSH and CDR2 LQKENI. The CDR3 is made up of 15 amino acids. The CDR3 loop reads CASSPEDRVNTEAFF. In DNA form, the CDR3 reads TGTGCCAGCTCACCCGAGGACAGGGTAAACACTGAAGCTTTCTTT.

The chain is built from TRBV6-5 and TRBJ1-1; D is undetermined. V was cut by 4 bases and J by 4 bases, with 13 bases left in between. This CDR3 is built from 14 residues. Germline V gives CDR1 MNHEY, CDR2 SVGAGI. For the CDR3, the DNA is TGTGCCAGCAGTTTCTCTACACGGAGCACTGAAGCTTTCTTT. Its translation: CASSFSTRSTEAFF.

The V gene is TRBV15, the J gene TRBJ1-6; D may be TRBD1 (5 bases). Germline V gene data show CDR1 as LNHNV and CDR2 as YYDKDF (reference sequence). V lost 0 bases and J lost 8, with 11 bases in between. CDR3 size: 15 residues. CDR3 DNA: TGTGCCACCAGCAGAGAAAAGACAGACGATTCACCCCTCCACTTT. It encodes CATSREKTDDSPLHF. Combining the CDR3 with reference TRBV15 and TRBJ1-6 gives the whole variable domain DAMVIQNPRYQVTQFGKPVTLSCSQTLNHNVMYWYQQKSSQAPKLLFHYYDKDFNNEADTPDNFQSRRPNTSFCFLDIRSPGLGDTAMYLCATSREKTDDSPLHFGNGTRLTVT.

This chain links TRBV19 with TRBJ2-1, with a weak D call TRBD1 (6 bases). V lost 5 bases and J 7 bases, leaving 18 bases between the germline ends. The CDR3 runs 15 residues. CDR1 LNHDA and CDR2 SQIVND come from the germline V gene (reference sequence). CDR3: CASSVFGGAKNEQFF. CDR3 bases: TGTGCCAGTAGTGTCTTTGGGGGCGCGAAAAATGAGCAGTTCTTC.

DNA for the CDR3: TGTGCCAGCAGTAAAGTTAAACAGGGAGTCAACACAGATACGCAGTATTTT. Its protein product is CASSKVKQGVNTDTQYF. The chain joins TRBV28 to TRBJ2-3, with D perhaps TRBD1 (6 bases). Germline CDR1 is MDHEN and CDR2 is SYDVKM. CDR3 size: 17 residues. The V end was cut by 5 bases, the J end by 2 bases, with 20 bases between.

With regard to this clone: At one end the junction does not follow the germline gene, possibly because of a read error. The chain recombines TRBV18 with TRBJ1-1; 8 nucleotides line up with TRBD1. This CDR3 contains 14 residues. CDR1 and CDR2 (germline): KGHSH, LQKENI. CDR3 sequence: CASTPRTGTAEAFF. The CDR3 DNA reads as TGTGCCAGCACACCACGGACAGGGACCGCTGAAGCTTTCTTT.

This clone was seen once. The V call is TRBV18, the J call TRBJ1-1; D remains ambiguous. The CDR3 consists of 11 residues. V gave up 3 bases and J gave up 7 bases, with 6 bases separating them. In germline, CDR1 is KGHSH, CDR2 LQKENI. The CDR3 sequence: CASSPQVEAFF. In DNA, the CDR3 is TGTGCCAGCTCACCCCAGGTTGAAGCTTTCTTT.

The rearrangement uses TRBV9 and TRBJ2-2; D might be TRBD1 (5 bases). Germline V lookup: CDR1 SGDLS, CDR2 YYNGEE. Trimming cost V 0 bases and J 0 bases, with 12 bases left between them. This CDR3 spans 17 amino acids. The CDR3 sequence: CASSVDHQGTNTGELFF. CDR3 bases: TGTGCCAGCAGCGTAGATCATCAGGGAACGAACACCGGGGAGCTGTTTTTT.

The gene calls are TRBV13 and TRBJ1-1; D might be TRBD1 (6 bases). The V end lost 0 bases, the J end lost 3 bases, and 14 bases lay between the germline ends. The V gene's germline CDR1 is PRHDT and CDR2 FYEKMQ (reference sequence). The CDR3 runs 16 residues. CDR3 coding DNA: TGTGCCAGCAGCTTAGGACATACAGGGATGGACACTGAAGCTTTCTTT. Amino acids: CASSLGHTGMDTEAFF.

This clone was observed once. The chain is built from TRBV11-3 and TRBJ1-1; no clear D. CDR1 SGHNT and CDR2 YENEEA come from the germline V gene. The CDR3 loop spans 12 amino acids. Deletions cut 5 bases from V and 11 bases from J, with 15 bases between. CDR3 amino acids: CASSEWAVEAFF. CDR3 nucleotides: TGTGCCAGCAGCGAATGGGCAGTCGAGGCTTTCTTT.

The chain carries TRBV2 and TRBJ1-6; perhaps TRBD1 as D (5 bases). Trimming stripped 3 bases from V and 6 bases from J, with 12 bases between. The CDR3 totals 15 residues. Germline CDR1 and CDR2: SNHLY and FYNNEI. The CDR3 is CASSEEGLVNSPLHF. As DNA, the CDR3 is TGTGCCAGCAGTGAGGAGGGGCTCGTTAATTCACCCCTCCACTTT.

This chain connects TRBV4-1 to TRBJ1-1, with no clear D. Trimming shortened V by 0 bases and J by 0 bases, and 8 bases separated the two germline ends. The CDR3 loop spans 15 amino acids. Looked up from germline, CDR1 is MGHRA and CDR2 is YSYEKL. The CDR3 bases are TGCGCCAGCAGCCAAGAGGGCAGCCTGAACACTGAAGCTTTCTTT. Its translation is CASSQEGSLNTEAFF.

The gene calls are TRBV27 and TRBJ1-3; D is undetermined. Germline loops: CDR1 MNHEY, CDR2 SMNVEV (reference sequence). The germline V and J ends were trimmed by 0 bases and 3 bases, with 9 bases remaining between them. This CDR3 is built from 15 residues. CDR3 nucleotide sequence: TGTGCCAGCAGTTTATCGCGTCAGGATGGAAACACCATATATTTT. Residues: CASSLSRQDGNTIYF.

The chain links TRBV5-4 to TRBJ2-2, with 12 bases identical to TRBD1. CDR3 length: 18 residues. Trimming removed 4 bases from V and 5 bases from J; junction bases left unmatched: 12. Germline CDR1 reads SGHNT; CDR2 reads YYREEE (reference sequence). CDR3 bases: TGTGCCAGCAGCCTCATGCCCGGGACAGGGGGCCGGACCGGGGAGCTGTTTTTT. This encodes CASSLMPGTGGRTGELFF. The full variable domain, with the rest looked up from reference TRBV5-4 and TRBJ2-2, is ETGVTQSPTHLIKTRGQQVTLRCSSQSGHNTVSWYQQALGQGPQFIFQYYREEENGRGNFPPRFSGLQFPNYSSELNVNALELDDSALYLCASSLMPGTGGRTGELFFGEGSRLTVL.

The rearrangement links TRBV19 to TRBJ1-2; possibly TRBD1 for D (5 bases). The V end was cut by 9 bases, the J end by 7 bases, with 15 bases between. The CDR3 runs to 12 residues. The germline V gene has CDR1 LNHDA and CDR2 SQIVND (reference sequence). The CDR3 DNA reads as TGTGCCAGCCTCGACAGCTTTAGTGGCTACACCTTC. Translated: CASLDSFSGYTF.

The CDR3 spells CASSSSATNEKLFF. The CDR3 DNA is TGTGCCAGTAGTAGTTCCGCAACTAATGAAAAACTGTTTTTT. This chain connects TRBV19 to TRBJ1-4; D remains ambiguous. V was pared by 4 bases and J by 0 bases, with 6 bases between. This CDR3 spans 14 amino acids. Germline V gene sequence: CDR1 LNHDA, CDR2 SQIVND (reference sequence).

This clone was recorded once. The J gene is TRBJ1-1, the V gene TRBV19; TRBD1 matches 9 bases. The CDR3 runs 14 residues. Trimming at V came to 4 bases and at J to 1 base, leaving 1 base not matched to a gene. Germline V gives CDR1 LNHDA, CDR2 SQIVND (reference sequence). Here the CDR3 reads CASSRDRANTEAFF. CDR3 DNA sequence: TGTGCCAGTAGTAGGGACAGGGCGAACACTGAAGCTTTCTTT.

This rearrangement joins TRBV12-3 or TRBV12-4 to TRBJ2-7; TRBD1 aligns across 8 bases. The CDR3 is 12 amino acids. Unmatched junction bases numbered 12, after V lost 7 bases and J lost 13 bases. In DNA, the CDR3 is TGTGCCAGCACTTTGGGGAGGACAGGGCCCTACTTC. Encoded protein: CASTLGRTGPYF.

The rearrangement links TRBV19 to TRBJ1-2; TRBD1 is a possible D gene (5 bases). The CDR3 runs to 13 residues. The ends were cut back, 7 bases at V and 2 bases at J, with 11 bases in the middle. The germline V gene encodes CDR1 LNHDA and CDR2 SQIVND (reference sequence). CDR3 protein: CASKTALNYGYTF. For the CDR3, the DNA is TGTGCCAGTAAGACAGCTCTAAACTATGGCTACACCTTC.